The clone carrying this TCR beta chain showed up just a few times. Its antigen remains unknown. Researchers used 5'RACE with constant-segment primers to make TCR alpha and TCR beta cDNA libraries that carry sample barcodes and UMIs. TCRdb re-analysed the 5' RACE reads in MiXCR, keeping a single row per CDR3 protein. The profile covers 300,000 to 400,000 distinct CDR3 sequences, with approximately 13% appearing a single time and 22% taken by the ten largest. This specimen comes from a study of T-cell memory formation after mild COVID-19. Study information: Most TCR clusters belonged to a single donor.

Study results and caveats: Some responding clones appeared in pre-infection memory, suggesting cross-reactive memory joined.

This CDR3 comprises 14 residues. Trimming removed 4 bases from V and 8 bases from J, with 16 bases in between. The germline gives CDR1 SGDLS, CDR2 YYNGEE. What was sequenced was PBMCs or a T cell subset sorted from them (not recorded which). The source is a man younger than 30 who had mild COVID-19 (a few samples of this study predate the infection). Cell type and time point are not known. The gene calls are TRBV9 and TRBJ2-4, with unresolved D. The DNA of the CDR3 is TGTGCCAGCAGCCCCACGTGGGGTTTGGACATTCAGTACTTC. Protein sequence: CASSPTWGLDIQYF.